The 12 T cell receptor beta chains below come from one sample, sequenced in a study of response to subunit inactivated influenza vaccine. TCRdb fed the RT-PCR reads into MiXCR, producing one record per CDR3 protein. Of 250,000 to 350,000 distinct CDR3 sequences in the sample, about 20% were seen once. The source material was PBMCs from blood, sampled about 20 months after vaccination. The receptor set was obtained from a man between 50 and 75 years old who received an inactivated influenza vaccine.

This clonotype was counted only a few times. This chain joins TRBV2 and TRBJ2-1; the match to TRBD1 covers 7 bases. There are 14 residues in the CDR3. Germline CDR1 and CDR2: SNHLY and FYNNEI. V dropped 7 bases and J dropped 0; count of bases not matched to a gene: 3. The CDR3 spells CASKGDSSYNEQFF. Written as DNA, the CDR3 is TGTGCCAGCAAAGGGGACAGCTCCTACAATGAGCAGTTCTTC. The complete variable domain, with remaining parts taken from reference TRBV2 and TRBJ2-1, reads EPEVTQTPSHQVTQMGQEVILRCVPISNHLYFYWYRQILGQKVEFLVSFYNNEISEKSEIFDDQFSVERPDGSNFTLKIRSTKLEDSAMYFCASKGDSSYNEQFFGPGTRLTVL.

A few counts support this clonotype. V gene TRBV29-1 combines with J gene TRBJ2-7, with D perhaps matching TRBD1 (5 bases). CDR3 size: 15 residues. Trimming pared 0 bases from V and 4 bases from J, leaving 16 bases between. The germline V gene has CDR1 SQVTM and CDR2 ANQGSEA. CDR3 sequence (DNA): TGCAGCGTTGAAGATCGTATGGGCAGGGCGTACGAGCAGTACTTC. It encodes CSVEDRMGRAYEQYF.

The chain employs TRBV3-1 and TRBJ1-1; perhaps TRBD1 as D (5 bases). The V end lost 0 bases, the J end lost 7 bases, and 27 bases lay between the germline ends. This CDR3 region has 19 residues. The V gene's germline CDR1 is LGHDT and CDR2 YNNKEL (reference sequence). The CDR3 DNA is TGTGCCAGCAGCCAAGAGATCGGGGGAGGATTGGTGGGCCGGGGTGAAGCTTTCTTT. Translation gives CASSQEIGGGLVGRGEAFF.

This rearrangement joins TRBV6-4 to TRBJ1-6, with D unresolved. CDR1 is MRHNA, CDR2 SNTAGT, per germline. V lost 2 bases and J 9 bases, leaving 11 bases between the germline ends. CDR3 length equals 14 residues. Written as DNA, the CDR3 is TGTGCCAGCAGTGACCAGGCCCGGGGTTCACCCCTCCACTTT. It is translated as CASSDQARGSPLHF.

This clonotype was counted ten times or more. This chain uses TRBV28 with TRBJ1-1, with D possibly being TRBD1 (6 bases). Germline V lookup: CDR1 MDHEN, CDR2 SYDVKM. The CDR3 is 13 amino acids. Trimming left V 7 bases short and J 5 bases short, with 14 bases between. The CDR3 loop reads CASTRGRGTEAFF. CDR3 nucleotide sequence: TGTGCCAGCACCCGGGGGCGAGGTACTGAAGCTTTCTTT.

The V and J genes are TRBV20-1 and TRBJ2-1; perhaps TRBD1 as D (6 bases). CDR1 is DFQATT, CDR2 SNEGSKA, per germline (reference sequence). Trimming cost V 3 bases and J 0 bases, with 24 bases left between them. The CDR3 runs to 19 residues. CDR3 in DNA: TGCAGTGCTAGCCAGGGGTTTGGGGCCGCCTTAACCTCCTACAATGAGCAGTTCTTC. The encoded protein is CSASQGFGAALTSYNEQFF.

The CDR3 loop reads CASTEGEKWGNQPQHF. As DNA, the CDR3 is TGCGCCAGCACCGAGGGGGAGAAATGGGGCAATCAGCCCCAGCATTTT. The chain carries TRBV10-1 and TRBJ1-5; TRBD1 might be the D (6 bases). CDR1 is WNHNN, CDR2 SYGVQD, per germline (reference sequence). The ends were cut back, 7 bases at V and 2 bases at J, with 18 bases in the middle. The CDR3 is 16 amino acids.

V usage is TRBV12-3 or TRBV12-4 and J usage is TRBJ2-7; D not certain. Trimming stripped 1 base from V and 0 bases from J, with 7 bases between. The CDR3 runs 14 residues. CDR3 sequence reads: CASSLEQLSYEQYF. The DNA for the CDR3 is TGTGCCAGCAGTTTAGAGCAACTCTCCTACGAGCAGTACTTC.

This clonotype is classed as medium-sized. This sequence joins TRBV2 and TRBJ1-1; D unresolved. This CDR3 has 13 amino acids. CDR1 is SNHLY, CDR2 FYNNEI, per germline. Trimming removed 7 bases at V and 1 base at J, with 10 bases between. DNA of the CDR3: TGTGCCAGCAAAGGCGGGGAGAACACTGAAGCTTTCTTT. Translated: CASKGGENTEAFF.

This clonotype appeared a few times. The chain uses TRBV7-2 and TRBJ1-2; D unresolved. The CDR3 spans 14 residues. In germline, CDR1 is SGHTA, CDR2 FQGNSA. V was trimmed by 5 bases and J by 4 bases, leaving 14 bases between them. The CDR3 coding sequence is TGTGCCAGCAGCCCCTCGGCAGCGCCCTATGGCTACACCTTC. It is translated as CASSPSAAPYGYTF.

This clonotype has just a few counts. The rearrangement uses TRBV4-3 and TRBJ1-1, with D maybe TRBD1 (5 bases). The germline V and J ends were trimmed by 2 bases and 6 bases, with 28 bases remaining between them. Per germline, CDR1 LGHNA and CDR2 YSLEER. The CDR3 runs to 19 residues. The CDR3 loop reads CASSQYLPGQNSGGAEAFF. CDR3 nucleotides: TGCGCCAGCAGCCAATACCTACCGGGCCAAAATTCGGGGGGTGCTGAAGCTTTCTTT.

The CDR3 spells CASSPRTAMNTEAFF. DNA of the CDR3: TGTGCCAGCAGCCCTCGGACAGCCATGAACACTGAAGCTTTCTTT. V usage is TRBV14 and J usage is TRBJ1-1, with D possibly TRBD1 on 6 matching bases. CDR1 and CDR2 (germline): SGHDN, FVKESK. The CDR3 totals 15 residues. V was pared by 4 bases and J by 0 bases, with 12 bases between.